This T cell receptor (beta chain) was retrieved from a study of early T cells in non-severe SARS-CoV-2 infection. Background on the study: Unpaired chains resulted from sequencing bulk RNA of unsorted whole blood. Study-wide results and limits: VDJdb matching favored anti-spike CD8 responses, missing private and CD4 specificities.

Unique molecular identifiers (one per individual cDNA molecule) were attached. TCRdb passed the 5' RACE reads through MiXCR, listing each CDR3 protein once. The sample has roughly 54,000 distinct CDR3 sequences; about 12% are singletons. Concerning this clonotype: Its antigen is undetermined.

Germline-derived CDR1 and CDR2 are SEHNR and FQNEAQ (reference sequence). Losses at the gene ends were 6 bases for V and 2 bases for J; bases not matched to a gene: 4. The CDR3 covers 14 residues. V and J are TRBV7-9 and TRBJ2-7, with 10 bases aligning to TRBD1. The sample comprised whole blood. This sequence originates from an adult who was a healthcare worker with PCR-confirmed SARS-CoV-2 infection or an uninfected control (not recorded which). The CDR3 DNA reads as TGTGCCAGCAGACCGGGACAGGGGACCTACGAGCAGTACTTC. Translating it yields CASRPGQGTYEQYF.